This record concerns one T cell receptor beta chain sequence. Its target is unknown. The data derive from a study of T cell responses to AZD1222 COVID-19 vaccine. Whole-study findings and limits: Baseline seropositivity characterized only six AZD1222 recipients. Most donors were white British and more were female, and clonal diversity was possibly underestimated.

Sequencing used immunoSEQ multiplex PCR; TCRdb keeps in-frame clones, though not all of them. The top ten hold about 7.8% of the sample, which has approximately 110,000 clones, over 75% seen once. Per the germline V gene, CDR1 is MNHEY and CDR2 is SVGAGI. Trimming removed 6 bases at V and 3 bases at J, with 15 bases between. The CDR3 has 14 amino acids. The V call is TRBV6-5, the J call TRBJ2-7, with D possibly TRBD2 on 6 matching bases. The sequence was obtained from an adult in good health. The source material was peripheral blood, sampled on day 0 of AZD1222 vaccination. CDR3 sequence reads: CASSPAGGNYEQYF. DNA of the CDR3: TGTGCCAGCAGCCCCGCCGGCGGGAACTACGAGCAGTACTTC.